A single sample is the source of the 22 T cell receptor beta chains below, sequenced in a study of response to subunit inactivated influenza vaccine. TCRdb used MiXCR to reprocess the RT-PCR reads, holding one entry per CDR3 protein. The table shows some 600,000 distinct CDR3 sequences, with 12% to 15% occurring only once. The specimen was PBMCs from blood, collected roughly 2 weeks before vaccination. Source of these receptors: a man in his fifties who received an inactivated influenza vaccine.

This rearrangement joins TRBV25-1 to TRBJ2-7; D ambiguous. V was trimmed by 5 bases and J by 0 bases, leaving 14 bases between them. The length of the CDR3 is 15 residues. Germline assignment: CDR1 MGHDK and CDR2 SYGVNS. The CDR3 loop reads CASSMTARSSYEQYF. The CDR3 nucleotides read TGTGCCAGCAGTATGACGGCCCGAAGCTCCTACGAGCAGTACTTC.

This clonotype appeared a single time. The chain has TRBV6-2 or TRBV6-3 and TRBJ2-7, with TRBD2 identical over 13 bases. The germline V gene encodes CDR1 MNHEY and CDR2 SVGEGT. The junction had 7 bases not matched to a gene; V was cut back by 8 bases and J by 3 bases. CDR3 length equals 15 residues. The CDR3 loop reads CASRSTSGRIYEQYF. The CDR3 nucleotides read TGTGCCAGCCGCTCGACTAGCGGGAGGATCTACGAGCAGTACTTC.

This clonotype has just a few counts. The chain recombines TRBV19 with TRBJ2-2; TRBD2 matches at 8 bases. Germline V gene sequence: CDR1 LNHDA, CDR2 SQIVND (reference sequence). V lost 4 bases to trimming and J lost 1 base; unmatched junction nucleotides: 2. This CDR3 region has 15 residues. DNA of the CDR3: TGTGCCAGTAGTAAACTAGCGGTGAACACCGGGGAGCTGTTTTTT. Translating it yields CASSKLAVNTGELFF. The full variable domain, completed using reference TRBV19 and TRBJ2-2, is DGGITQSPKYLFRKEGQNVTLSCEQNLNHDAMYWYRQDPGQGLRLIYYSQIVNDFQKGDIAEGYSVSREKKESFPLTVTSAQKNPTAFYLCASSKLAVNTGELFFGEGSRLTVL.

The chain uses TRBV20-1 and TRBJ2-7, with 8 positions matching TRBD1. J was trimmed by 2 bases and V by 0 bases; bases with no gene match: 9. CDR1 and CDR2 (germline): DFQATT, SNEGSKA (reference sequence). The CDR3 totals 16 residues. CDR3 bases: TGCAGTGCTAGAGATAGGTTAAAACAGGGGGCCTACGAGCAGTACTTC. Its protein is CSARDRLKQGAYEQYF.

The V gene is TRBV6-2 or TRBV6-3, the J gene TRBJ2-7; TRBD1 is a possible D gene (5 bases). Germline CDR1 reads MNHEY; CDR2 reads SVGEGT. The CDR3 spans 15 residues. The V end lost 5 bases, the J end lost 4 bases, and 18 bases lay between the germline ends. DNA of the CDR3: TGTGCCAGCAGTCGGAGAAGGGCGCAGGGTTACGAGCAGTACTTC. Translated: CASSRRRAQGYEQYF.

This chain connects TRBV4-2 to TRBJ2-3; no definite D call. The length of the CDR3 is 15 residues. Germline V CDR1 and CDR2: LGHNA, YNFKEQ. Trimming removed 1 base from V and 0 bases from J, with 8 bases in between. The CDR3 DNA sequence: TGTGCCAGCAGCCAAGCTCGGCAGAGCACAGATACGCAGTATTTT. The encoded protein is CASSQARQSTDTQYF.

The chain joins TRBV5-1 to TRBJ2-7; D remains unclear. CDR1 is SGHRS and CDR2 is YFSETQ in the germline V gene. This CDR3 has 15 amino acids. Trimming removed 0 bases at V and 0 bases at J, with 10 bases between. CDR3 bases: TGCGCCAGCAGCTTGGTGGGCATGAGCTCCTACGAGCAGTACTTC. It codes for CASSLVGMSSYEQYF.

In this sample, this clonotype turned up a few times. The chain joins TRBV2 to TRBJ2-1; TRBD2 matches 13 bases. V shed 5 bases, J shed 4 bases, and the junction held 14 bases outside the gene matches. This CDR3 has 19 amino acids. Germline V lookup: CDR1 SNHLY, CDR2 FYNNEI. CDR3 DNA: TGTGCCAGCAGTAGGGACGGGAGGACTAGCGGGAGTGTTTACAATGAGCAGTTCTTC. It yields the protein CASSRDGRTSGSVYNEQFF.

This clonotype was observed a handful of times. The rearrangement uses TRBV9 and TRBJ1-5; D uncertain. This CDR3 is built from 15 residues. With 0 bases removed from V and 1 base from J, the gap between germline ends came to 8 bases. Germline V gene sequence: CDR1 SGDLS, CDR2 YYNGEE. The CDR3 nucleotides are TGTGCCAGCAGCGTAGGCGTGGGGAGCAATCAGCCCCAGCATTTT. This encodes CASSVGVGSNQPQHF.

The V gene is TRBV11-2, the J gene TRBJ2-3; 8 bases are shared with TRBD2. This CDR3 region has 18 residues. With 5 bases clipped from V and 4 bases from J, the junction kept 17 bases outside the gene matches. Germline-derived CDR1 and CDR2 are SGHAT and FQNNGV. This CDR3 reads CASSHYSSAGGEADTQYF. The CDR3 DNA sequence: TGTGCCAGCAGCCACTATTCGTCGGCGGGGGGAGAGGCAGATACGCAGTATTTT.

This clonotype was counted between two and nine times. V is TRBV4-3 and J is TRBJ2-3; D possibly uses TRBD1 or TRBD2 (5 bases each). There are 16 residues in the CDR3. V lost 1 base, J lost 0 bases, and 11 bases lay in between. Germline CDR1 is LGHNA and CDR2 is YSLEER. CDR3 residues: CASSQGRGESTDTQYF. CDR3 nucleotides: TGCGCCAGCAGCCAAGGAAGGGGAGAGAGCACAGATACGCAGTATTTT.

V usage is TRBV6-2 or TRBV6-3 and J usage is TRBJ2-7; 7 bases are a match to TRBD2. With 9 bases clipped from V and 2 bases from J, the junction kept 10 bases outside the gene matches. The V gene's germline CDR1 is MNHEY and CDR2 SVGEGT. The CDR3 length is 14 residues. CDR3 region: CASSSGTIAYEQYF. The CDR3 DNA follows: TGTGCCAGTAGCAGTGGGACTATCGCCTACGAGCAGTACTTC.

The rearrangement links TRBV5-1 to TRBJ2-2, with D possibly TRBD2 on 5 matching bases. This CDR3 comprises 16 residues. Trimming left V 2 bases short and J 2 bases short, with 13 bases between. Germline V gene sequence: CDR1 SGHRS, CDR2 YFSETQ. The CDR3 DNA reads as TGCGCCAGCAGCTTAGATCCGGGGAGTAACACCGGGGAGCTGTTTTTT. Residues: CASSLDPGSNTGELFF.

The chain's CDR3 is CASRIEGAGSNQPQHF. The CDR3 nucleotides are TGTGCCAGCAGAATTGAGGGGGCCGGTAGCAATCAGCCCCAGCATTTT. The V and J genes are TRBV28 and TRBJ1-5; 7 bases map to TRBD1. This CDR3 is built from 16 residues. Trimming at V came to 6 bases and at J to 0 bases, leaving 8 bases not matched to a gene. Germline lookup yields CDR1 MDHEN and CDR2 SYDVKM.

At least ten counts were recorded for this clonotype. The V gene is TRBV28, the J gene TRBJ2-1; 9 nucleotides line up with TRBD1. V was clipped by 6 bases and J by 1 base; unmatched bases: 4. The CDR3 consists of 15 residues. Germline CDR1 and CDR2: MDHEN and SYDVKM. The CDR3 protein is CASRLQGASYNEQFF. The CDR3 coding sequence is TGTGCCAGCAGGTTACAGGGGGCATCCTACAATGAGCAGTTCTTC.

This clonotype was detected many times. V gene TRBV5-1 combines with J gene TRBJ2-1; D unresolved. The CDR3 runs to 16 residues. V lost 2 bases to trimming and J lost 0 bases, with 12 bases between them. The V gene's germline CDR1 is SGHRS and CDR2 YFSETQ. CDR3 nucleotides: TGCGCCAGCAGCTTTGGATTCTCAAGCTCCTACAATGAGCAGTTCTTC. This gives the protein CASSFGFSSSYNEQFF.

There are a few counts of this clonotype. V and J are TRBV10-3 and TRBJ1-1; 8 positions match TRBD1. The CDR3 spans 15 residues. CDR1 is ENHRY, CDR2 SYGVKD, per germline. V dropped 6 bases and J dropped 0; count of bases not matched to a gene: 6. The CDR3 coding sequence is TGTGCCATCAGCCAAACGACAGGGGTGAACACTGAAGCTTTCTTT. It translates to CAISQTTGVNTEAFF.

The sample holds many counts of this clonotype. V usage is TRBV12-3 or TRBV12-4 and J usage is TRBJ2-1; 8 bases agree with TRBD2. The CDR3 has 16 residues. Trimming at V came to 6 bases and at J to 2 bases, leaving 9 bases not matched to a gene. The CDR3 sequence: CASSRVGGAPYNEQFF. In DNA form, the CDR3 reads TGTGCCAGCAGCCGCGTCGGGGGGGCCCCCTACAATGAGCAGTTCTTC.

This clonotype was observed many times. V gene TRBV7-9 combines with J gene TRBJ2-5, with D possibly called TRBD1 or TRBD2 (5 bases each). This CDR3 spans 13 amino acids. Trimming left V 3 bases short and J 5 bases short, with 10 bases between. CDR1 is SEHNR, CDR2 FQNEAQ, per germline (reference sequence). CDR3 amino acids: CASSFRGRETQYF. The CDR3 nucleotides are TGTGCCAGCAGCTTTAGGGGACGTGAGACCCAGTACTTC.

This clonotype was observed a few times. V usage is TRBV6-1 and J usage is TRBJ2-7; a weak D match, TRBD2 (5 bases). In germline, CDR1 is MNHNS, CDR2 SASEGT. Between the trimmed V and J ends, which lost 7 bases and 3 bases, there was a span of 16 bases. This CDR3 is 14 amino acids long. This CDR3 is CASIVEGGSYEQYF. The CDR3 nucleotides read TGTGCCAGCATCGTAGAAGGAGGAAGCTACGAGCAGTACTTC.

This chain links TRBV20-1 with TRBJ2-1; 9 positions match TRBD1. The germline gives CDR1 DFQATT, CDR2 SNEGSKA (reference sequence). V lost 0 bases, J lost 5 bases, and 5 bases stayed unmatched. CDR3 size: 15 residues. CDR3 nucleotides: TGCAGTGCTAGAGATGTACAGGGGGCCGACAATGAGCAGTTCTTC. It is translated as CSARDVQGADNEQFF.

This sequence joins TRBV4-2 and TRBJ2-2; unclear D gene. Trimming pared 4 bases from V and 0 bases from J, leaving 9 bases between. The CDR3 extends over 15 amino acids. CDR1 is LGHNA and CDR2 is YNFKEQ in the germline V gene. In nucleotides, the CDR3 is TGTGCCAGCAGCCTAGACACCACGAACACCGGGGAGCTGTTTTTT. It encodes CASSLDTTNTGELFF.